The 7 T cell receptor beta chains below were found in one sample sequenced in a study of T cell responses to AZD1222 COVID-19 vaccine. Measured with immunoSEQ multiplex PCR; TCRdb has only the in-frame clones, and not every one. The sample consists of 130,000 or so clones, about nine tenths of them appearing once. Sample: peripheral blood, taken on day 0 of AZD1222 vaccination. These receptors all come from an adult in good health.

The chain carries TRBV9 and TRBJ1-2; D remains unclear. Germline-derived CDR1 and CDR2 are SGDLS and YYNGEE. V lost 0 bases to trimming and J lost 7 bases, with 10 bases between them. CDR3 length equals 13 residues. CDR3 bases: TGTGCCAGCAGCGTAGCGGATTGGGGTGGCTACACCTTC. Translating gives CASSVADWGGYTF.

V gene TRBV24-1 combines with J gene TRBJ2-2; a possible D gene is TRBD2 (7 bases). This CDR3 spans 17 amino acids. Germline V gives CDR1 KGHDR, CDR2 SFDVKD. V lost 3 bases and J lost 1, with 14 bases in between. CDR3 DNA sequence: TGTGCCACCAGTGATCCCCCGGGGGGCGGGAACACCGGGGAGCTGTTTTTT. Encoded protein: CATSDPPGGGNTGELFF.

This rearrangement joins TRBV28 to TRBJ2-3; D not certain. This CDR3 is 13 amino acids long. Germline CDR1 MDHEN, CDR2 SYDVKM. V was cut by 8 bases and J by 0 bases, with 9 bases left in between. The CDR3: CASEDSSTDTQYF. The CDR3 nucleotides are TGTGCCAGCGAGGATTCTAGCACAGATACGCAGTATTTT.

The chain combines TRBV5-6 with TRBJ2-7, with 7 bases matching TRBD2. V was pared by 1 base and J by 4 bases, with 5 bases of the junction left unmatched. The CDR3 is 14 amino acids. Germline V lookup: CDR1 SGHDT, CDR2 YYEEEE. CDR3 in DNA: TGTGCCAGCAGCTTGATCAGCGGGGTTTACGAGCAGTACTTC. Translation: CASSLISGVYEQYF.

For this clone: One end of the junction is discordant with germline, which a read error may explain. The CDR3 region is CANSYGGDGYTF. The CDR3 bases are TGTGCCAACAGTTACGGGGGGGATGGCTACACCTTC. The gene calls are TRBV6-5 and TRBJ1-2; the D gene is possibly TRBD1 (5 bases). The germline V gene has CDR1 MNHEY and CDR2 SVGAGI. The CDR3 spans 12 residues.

The chain joins TRBV6-6 to TRBJ2-2; unclear D gene. The V end lost 2 bases, the J end lost 2 bases, and 3 bases lay between the germline ends. This CDR3 is built from 13 residues. Germline-derived CDR1 and CDR2 are MNHNY and SVGAGI (reference sequence). The CDR3 coding sequence is TGTGCCAGCAGTTACCTTAACACCGGGGAGCTGTTTTTT. It translates to CASSYLNTGELFF.

This clone was counted a single time. The rearrangement joins TRBV6-4 to TRBJ1-5, with 8 bases fitting TRBD1. Germline CDR1 and CDR2: MRHNA and SNTAGT. The trim removed 2 bases at V and 4 bases at J, leaving 10 bases unmatched. The CDR3 has 17 amino acids. Here the CDR3 DNA reads TGTGCCAGCAGTGACCCGTACGGGACAGGAGCAAATCAGCCCCAGCATTTT. The encoded protein is CASSDPYGTGANQPQHF.